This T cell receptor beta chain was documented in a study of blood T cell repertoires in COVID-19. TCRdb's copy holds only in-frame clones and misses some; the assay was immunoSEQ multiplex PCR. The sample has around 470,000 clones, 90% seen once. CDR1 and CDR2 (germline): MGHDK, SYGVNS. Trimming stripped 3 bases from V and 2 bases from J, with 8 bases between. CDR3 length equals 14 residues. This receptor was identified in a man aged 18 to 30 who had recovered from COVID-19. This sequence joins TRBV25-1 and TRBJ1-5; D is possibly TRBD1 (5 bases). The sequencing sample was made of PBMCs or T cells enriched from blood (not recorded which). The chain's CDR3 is CASSEGGRNQPQHF. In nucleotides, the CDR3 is TGTGCCAGCAGTGAGGGGGGACGCAATCAGCCCCAGCATTTT.